One sample yielded the 23 T cell receptor beta chains listed below, sequenced in a study of T cells in Graves' hyperthyroidism and ophthalmopathy. Authors of the study amplified TCR beta CDR3 regions from RNA transcripts. The TCR CDR3 was amplified in a first-round RT-PCR using the HTBI primer set. TCRdb used MiXCR to reprocess the multiplex PCR reads, holding one entry per CDR3 protein. Among approximately 700,000 distinct CDR3 sequences listed, about 17% were seen once. What was sequenced was blood. These receptors were taken from a man between 18 and 29 years old with Graves' hyperthyroidism.

The chain recombines TRBV20-1 with TRBJ2-2; 16 bases align to TRBD2. The CDR3 extends over 20 amino acids. CDR1 DFQATT and CDR2 SNEGSKA come from the germline V gene (reference sequence). Germline trimming cut 2 bases from V and 7 bases from J; bases unmatched to any gene: 16. CDR3 in amino acids: CSARIPGTSGRGPLGGELFF. The CDR3 bases are TGCAGTGCTAGAATCCCCGGGACTAGCGGGAGGGGACCCTTGGGCGGGGAGCTGTTTTTT.

In its sample, this clonotype was seen a few times. This chain uses TRBV27 with TRBJ2-1; 8 bases align to TRBD2. The CDR3 has 13 residues. Germline V gene sequence: CDR1 MNHEY, CDR2 SMNVEV (reference sequence). Trimming at V came to 8 bases and at J to 9 bases, leaving 9 bases not matched to a gene. CDR3 bases: TGTGCCAGCCATCAAGCGGGAGTTGCTGAGCAGTTCTTC. It encodes CASHQAGVAEQFF.

V gene TRBV6-5 combines with J gene TRBJ1-2; a weak D match, TRBD1 (5 bases). Germline CDR1 reads MNHEY; CDR2 reads SVGAGI. The length of the CDR3 is 18 residues. V was pared by 2 bases and J by 3 bases, with 22 bases between. The CDR3 sequence is CASSYGVPFETEYYGYTF. DNA of the CDR3: TGTGCCAGCAGTTACGGTGTCCCCTTCGAGACAGAGTACTATGGCTACACCTTC.

This clonotype was found a few times. V and J are TRBV30 and TRBJ2-5, with no clear D. Germline loops: CDR1 GTSNPN, CDR2 SVGIG (reference sequence). This CDR3 comprises 12 residues. Trimming left V 0 bases short and J 7 bases short, with 9 bases between. The CDR3 reads CAWSVTLPTQYF. The CDR3, as DNA: TGTGCCTGGAGTGTAACCCTGCCGACCCAGTACTTC.

As DNA, the CDR3 is TGTGCCAGCAGTTACTTCGCTGGAAGGCCCTACAATGAGCAGTTCTTC. It translates to CASSYFAGRPYNEQFF. The chain links TRBV6-2 or TRBV6-3 to TRBJ2-1; unclear D gene. CDR1 is MNHEY, CDR2 SVGEGT, per germline. The CDR3 totals 16 residues. V lost 1 base and J lost 2, with 12 bases in between.

This clonotype has a count of ten or more. The chain employs TRBV7-8 and TRBJ2-7; 8 nucleotides line up with TRBD1. From germline, CDR1 is SGHVS and CDR2 FQNEAQ. The CDR3 is 14 amino acids. V lost 0 bases to trimming and J lost 5 bases; unmatched junction nucleotides: 3. The CDR3 bases are TGTGCCAGCAGCTTAGCCCAGACAGGGGACGAGCAGTACTTC. Amino acids: CASSLAQTGDEQYF.

The genes are TRBV27 and TRBJ1-5; D remains ambiguous. The CDR3 is made up of 13 amino acids. Trimming cost V 5 bases and J 4 bases, with 9 bases left between them. In germline, CDR1 is MNHEY, CDR2 SMNVEV (reference sequence). The DNA of the CDR3 is TGTGCCAGCAGTGATTTCCAGAATCAGCCCCAGCATTTT. Translation gives CASSDFQNQPQHF.

There are many counts of this clonotype. J is TRBJ2-7 and V is TRBV7-9, with D possibly being TRBD1 (5 bases). From germline, CDR1 is SEHNR and CDR2 FQNEAQ (reference sequence). Between the trimmed V and J ends, which lost 1 base and 2 bases, there was a span of 12 bases. The length of the CDR3 is 15 residues. The CDR3 DNA sequence: TGTGCCAGCAGCTTAGAAACAGGAAAAGCCTACGAGCAGTACTTC. Residues: CASSLETGKAYEQYF. The variable domain in full, with the rest retrieved from reference TRBV7-9 and TRBJ2-7, is DTGVSQNPRHKITKRGQNVTFRCDPISEHNRLYWYRQTLGQGPEFLTYFQNEAQLEKSRLLSDRFSAERPKGSFSTLEIQRTEQGDSAMYLCASSLETGKAYEQYFGPGTRLTVT.

V is TRBV2 and J is TRBJ1-2; D remains ambiguous. This CDR3 region has 14 residues. In germline, CDR1 is SNHLY, CDR2 FYNNEI. The V and J ends lost 1 base and 0 bases respectively, with 6 bases between them. DNA of the CDR3: TGTGCCAGCAGTGAAGGGTTCTCTAACTATGGCTACACCTTC. Its translation is CASSEGFSNYGYTF.

The J gene is TRBJ1-1, the V gene TRBV5-1; tentative D call: TRBD1 (6 bases). Trimming removed 0 bases from V and 7 bases from J, with 13 bases in between. The CDR3 is made up of 14 amino acids. Germline lookup yields CDR1 SGHRS and CDR2 YFSETQ. The CDR3 is CASSLATGEDEAFF. The DNA of the CDR3 is TGCGCCAGCAGCTTGGCGACAGGAGAGGATGAAGCTTTCTTT.

The genes are TRBV19 and TRBJ2-7; D possibly uses TRBD1 or TRBD2 (5 bases each). The germline V gene encodes CDR1 LNHDA and CDR2 SQIVND (reference sequence). The CDR3 length is 12 residues. Trimming shortened V by 4 bases and J by 7 bases, and 11 bases separated the two germline ends. This CDR3 is CASSTWGTEQYF. The CDR3 DNA reads TGTGCCAGTAGTACCTGGGGGACGGAGCAGTACTTC.

This clonotype has a count of ten or more. The V call is TRBV18, the J call TRBJ2-3; tentatively, D is TRBD1 or TRBD2 (6 bases each). The germline CDR1 and CDR2 sequences are KGHSH and LQKENI. Trimming removed 3 bases at V and 5 bases at J, with 15 bases between. The CDR3 contains 15 residues. The CDR3 nucleotides read TGTGCCAGCTCACCCCCTGGGGGGCATGGAGATACGCAGTATTTT. The encoded protein is CASSPPGGHGDTQYF.

This clonotype has at least ten counts. The chain is built from TRBV10-3 and TRBJ2-7; 10 positions match TRBD2. The CDR3 length is 15 residues. With V trimmed by 6 bases and J by 3 bases, 8 bases remained unmatched. Germline-derived CDR1 and CDR2 are ENHRY and SYGVKD. The chain's CDR3 is CAISALAGGIYEQYF. The CDR3 coding sequence is TGTGCCATCAGCGCTTTAGCGGGAGGAATCTACGAGCAGTACTTC.

This clonotype has ten or more counts. The chain joins TRBV20-1 to TRBJ2-7; TRBD2 is a possible D gene (5 bases). The germline V gene has CDR1 DFQATT and CDR2 SNEGSKA (reference sequence). V dropped 6 bases and J dropped 5 bases, with 14 bases sitting between them. This CDR3 comprises 12 residues. This CDR3 is CSAAGNPNEQYF. The CDR3 nucleotides read TGCAGTGCCGCCGGGAATCCCAACGAGCAGTACTTC.

This clonotype was seen at least ten times. The rearrangement links TRBV28 to TRBJ2-3; no definite D call. The CDR3 loop spans 16 amino acids. Germline CDR1 and CDR2: MDHEN and SYDVKM. Trimming took 6 bases from V and 0 from J, leaving 16 bases between them. The CDR3 region is CASRPPTIPSTDTQYF. CDR3 coding DNA: TGTGCCAGCAGGCCACCCACAATTCCTAGCACAGATACGCAGTATTTT.

V and J are TRBV15 and TRBJ1-4; weak D call: TRBD1 (5 bases). The germline V gene has CDR1 LNHNV and CDR2 YYDKDF (reference sequence). Trimming left V 5 bases short and J 6 bases short, with 10 bases between. The CDR3 runs to 13 residues. CDR3 sequence (DNA): TGTGCCACCAGCCAGGGTTTGGATGAAAAACTGTTTTTT. Its translation: CATSQGLDEKLFF.

The V gene is TRBV11-3, the J gene TRBJ2-1; tentative D call: TRBD2 (7 bases). Germline CDR1 reads SGHNT; CDR2 reads YENEEA. V was cut by 5 bases and J by 6 bases, with 20 bases left in between. The CDR3 extends over 16 amino acids. The CDR3 loop reads CASSEVRGAMLNEQFF. The DNA for the CDR3 is TGTGCCAGCAGCGAAGTCCGGGGGGCGATGCTCAATGAGCAGTTCTTC. Full variable domain (missing parts from reference TRBV11-3 and TRBJ2-1): EAGVVQSPRYKIIEKKQPVAFWCNPISGHNTLYWYLQNLGQGPELLIRYENEEAVDDSQLPKDRFSAERLKGVDSTLKIQPAELGDSAVYLCASSEVRGAMLNEQFFGPGTRLTVL.

This clonotype was seen many times. V gene TRBV28 combines with J gene TRBJ1-5; 7 bases are shared with TRBD1. CDR1 MDHEN and CDR2 SYDVKM come from the germline V gene. Trimming took 3 bases from V and 0 from J; bases not matched to a gene: 11. The CDR3 spans 18 residues. The CDR3: CASSLPGTDSYSNQPQHF. The CDR3 DNA reads as TGTGCCAGCAGTTTGCCCGGGACAGACAGTTATAGCAATCAGCCCCAGCATTTT.

This clonotype has a handful of counts. This chain joins TRBV6-5 and TRBJ2-7; 7 nucleotides align to TRBD1. CDR1 and CDR2 (germline): MNHEY, SVGAGI. The CDR3 loop spans 16 amino acids. The J segment lost 0 bases and the V segment lost 0 bases, leaving 5 bases of the junction unmatched. CDR3 amino acids: CASSYSPGQSSYEQYF. In DNA form, the CDR3 reads TGTGCCAGCAGTTACTCTCCGGGACAGAGCTCCTACGAGCAGTACTTC.

This clonotype has more than one count but fewer than ten. The chain employs TRBV11-2 and TRBJ1-6; D is unclear. V was trimmed by 0 bases and J by 13 bases, leaving 19 bases between them. CDR3 length equals 16 residues. Germline V CDR1 and CDR2: SGHAT, FQNNGV. CDR3 in amino acids: CASSLDHWTGNTPLHF. CDR3 nucleotides: TGTGCCAGCAGCTTAGACCATTGGACGGGGAATACTCCCCTCCACTTT.

This clonotype was seen at least ten times. The rearrangement links TRBV3-1 to TRBJ2-7; D is uncertain. The germline V and J ends were trimmed by 4 bases and 2 bases, with 6 bases remaining between them. This CDR3 is 12 amino acids long. Germline CDR1 is LGHDT and CDR2 is YNNKEL (reference sequence). CDR3 loop: CASSPHPYEQYF. CDR3 coding DNA: TGTGCCAGCAGCCCCCATCCCTACGAGCAGTACTTC.

There are many counts of this clonotype. The genes are TRBV2 and TRBJ1-5, with TRBD1 as a possible D gene (5 bases). This CDR3 is 11 amino acids long. Germline CDR1 is SNHLY and CDR2 is FYNNEI. Between the trimmed V and J ends, which lost 4 bases and 12 bases, there was a span of 10 bases. CDR3 nucleotides: TGTGCCAGCAGTGGCAGGGCGCACCAGCATTTT. It translates to CASSGRAHQHF.

This clonotype was found many times. The V call is TRBV11-3, the J call TRBJ2-5, with 7 bases lining up with TRBD2. Germline loops: CDR1 SGHNT, CDR2 YENEEA. The CDR3 loop spans 13 amino acids. The ends lost 5 bases at V and 2 bases at J; junction bases unmatched: 2. The CDR3 here is CASSRTRQETQYF. The CDR3 DNA reads as TGTGCCAGCAGCCGGACTAGACAAGAGACCCAGTACTTC.